This TCR beta chain was identified during a study of cytomegalovirus exposure and HLA in healthy donors. Overall study findings and caveats: The study recorded 160 or so TCR beta chains that were cytomegalovirus-associated. Both high specificity and high sensitivity reportedly marked the classifier's diagnosis of cytomegalovirus status. Subsequent analysis revealed that first-cohort TCR clusters tended to co-occur in the 90 to 150 validation repertoires.

The donors were in the roughly 120-subject validation cohort, distinct from the roughly 700-subject first cohort. Points on this clone: Its target is unknown.

This CDR3 region has 14 residues. Germline V gene data show CDR1 as MNHNS and CDR2 as SASEGT. The ends were cut back, 1 base at V and 6 bases at J, with 12 bases in the middle. TCRdb's copy holds only in-frame clones and misses some; the assay was immunoSEQ multiplex PCR. The data show 80,000 to 100,000 clones, about 83% seen once. The TCR sequence derives from a woman aged 25 to 45 in good health and CMV-seronegative. Specimen: PBMCs. J is TRBJ1-2 and V is TRBV6-1; D perhaps matches TRBD1 (6 bases). The DNA for the CDR3 is TGTGCCAGCAGTGAAGGGAACAGGGAGAATGGCTACACCTTC. It specifies CASSEGNRENGYTF.